This T cell receptor beta chain was found in a study of shared clonotypes between healthy human individuals. Study-wide context: Every donor yielded three CD4 naive, three CD4 memory, two CD8 naive and one CD8 memory plate.

Points on this clone: Its antigen is unknown.

The CD4+ fraction was divided into a CD45RA+ naive subset and a CD45RA-negative memory subset. Study findings and constraints: Relative to clonotypes present in all four donors, those not shared had lower generation probabilities.

Method: immunoSEQ multiplex PCR; TCRdb's copy keeps in-frame clones and lacks some. The sample has approximately 2.3 million clones, approximately 95% seen once. The receptor was isolated from a man younger than 35 in good health. Some clones in this sample may be carry-over from other donors' samples. The sequenced sample consisted of naive CD4+ T cells from PBMCs. Subset defined: CD45RA+ positively selected.

The CDR3 DNA sequence: TGTGCCACCCAGGGGGGGGGCACAGATACGCAGTATTTT. Protein sequence: CATQGGGTDTQYF. The V call is TRBV28, the J call TRBJ2-3; either TRBD1 or TRBD2 may supply D (7 bases each). V dropped 10 bases and J dropped 1 base, with 12 bases sitting between them. The CDR3 runs to 13 residues. CDR1 is MDHEN and CDR2 is SYDVKM in the germline V gene.